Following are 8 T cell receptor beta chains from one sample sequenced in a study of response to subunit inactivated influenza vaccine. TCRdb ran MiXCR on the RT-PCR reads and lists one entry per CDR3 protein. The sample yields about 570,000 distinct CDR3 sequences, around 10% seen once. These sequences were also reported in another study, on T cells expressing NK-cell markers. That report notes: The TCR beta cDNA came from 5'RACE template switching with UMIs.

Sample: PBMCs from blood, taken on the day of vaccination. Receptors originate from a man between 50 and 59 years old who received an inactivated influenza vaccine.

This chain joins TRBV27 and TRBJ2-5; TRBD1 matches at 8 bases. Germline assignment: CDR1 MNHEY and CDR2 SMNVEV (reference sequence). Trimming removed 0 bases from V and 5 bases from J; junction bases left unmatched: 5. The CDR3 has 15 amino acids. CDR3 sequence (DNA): TGTGCCAGCAGTTTATCGCAGGACAGGGCTGAGACCCAGTACTTC. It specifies CASSLSQDRAETQYF.

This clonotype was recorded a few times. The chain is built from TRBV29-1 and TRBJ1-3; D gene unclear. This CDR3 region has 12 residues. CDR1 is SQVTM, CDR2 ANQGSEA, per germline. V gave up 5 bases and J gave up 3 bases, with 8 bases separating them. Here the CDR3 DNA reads TGCAGCGTTCGAGATGGTGGAAACACCATATATTTT. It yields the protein CSVRDGGNTIYF.

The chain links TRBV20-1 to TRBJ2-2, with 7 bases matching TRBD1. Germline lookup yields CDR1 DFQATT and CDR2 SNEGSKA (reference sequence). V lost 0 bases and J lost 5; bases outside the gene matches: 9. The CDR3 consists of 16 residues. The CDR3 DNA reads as TGCAGTGCTAGAGATTCGGGCAGGGGGTTGACCGGGGAGCTGTTTTTT. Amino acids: CSARDSGRGLTGELFF.

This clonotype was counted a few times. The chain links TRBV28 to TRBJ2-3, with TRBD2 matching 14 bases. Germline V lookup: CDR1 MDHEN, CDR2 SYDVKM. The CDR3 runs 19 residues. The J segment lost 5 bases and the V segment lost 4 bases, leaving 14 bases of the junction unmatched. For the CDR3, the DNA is TGTGCCAGCAGTTCGCGACTAGCGGGGGGGCCGGCCTTTGGAGATACGCAGTATTTT. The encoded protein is CASSSRLAGGPAFGDTQYF.

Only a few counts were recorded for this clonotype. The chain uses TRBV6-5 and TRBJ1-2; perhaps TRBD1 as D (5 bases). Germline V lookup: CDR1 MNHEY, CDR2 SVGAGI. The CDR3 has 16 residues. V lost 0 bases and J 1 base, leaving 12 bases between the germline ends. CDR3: CASSYSMGRGNYGYTF. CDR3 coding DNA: TGTGCCAGCAGTTACTCGATGGGGCGCGGTAACTATGGCTACACCTTC.

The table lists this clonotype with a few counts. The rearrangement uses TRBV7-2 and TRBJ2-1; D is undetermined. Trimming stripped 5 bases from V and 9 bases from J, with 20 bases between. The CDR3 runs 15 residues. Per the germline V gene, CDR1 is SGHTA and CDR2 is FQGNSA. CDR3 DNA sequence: TGTGCCAGCAGCACGCCGGGCCTATTATCGGCTGAGCAGTTCTTC. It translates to CASSTPGLLSAEQFF.

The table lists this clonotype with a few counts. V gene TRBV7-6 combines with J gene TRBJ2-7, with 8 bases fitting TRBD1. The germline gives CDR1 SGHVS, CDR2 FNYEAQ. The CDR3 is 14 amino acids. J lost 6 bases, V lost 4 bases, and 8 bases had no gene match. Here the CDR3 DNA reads TGTGCCAGCAGCTCGACTACAGGGGGAGGCGAGCAGTACTTC. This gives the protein CASSSTTGGGEQYF.

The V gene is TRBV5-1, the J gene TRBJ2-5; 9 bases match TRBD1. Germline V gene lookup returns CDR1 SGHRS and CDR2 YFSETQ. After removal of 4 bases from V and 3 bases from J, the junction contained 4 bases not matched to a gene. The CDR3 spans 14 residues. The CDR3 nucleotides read TGCGCCAGCAGCGGGGGACAGGGTAAAGAGACCCAGTACTTC. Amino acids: CASSGGQGKETQYF.